A selection of T cell receptor beta chains follows, all from one sample in a study of cytomegalovirus exposure and HLA in healthy donors. Only in-frame clones appear in the TCRdb table, and some are missing; sequencing was by immunoSEQ multiplex PCR. The data contain about 67,000 clones, 85% to 90% of them singletons. The sequenced sample consisted of PBMCs. The source is a woman aged 25 to 39 in good health and CMV-seropositive. Each CDR3 is given without its conserved first and last residue.

TRBJ1-1,TRBV6-6,ASAKGYLESTEAF
NA,TRBV27,ASTRFSLAAPYEQY
TRBJ2-6,TRBV19,ASWGGHMSSGANVLT
TRBJ2-7,TRBV5-1,ASRLSPSGRGYEQY
TRBJ2-1,TRBV19,ASSIGLALYNEQF
TRBJ1-5,TRBV2,ASSDTPGQANQPQH
TRBJ2-3,TRBV18,ASSPRMGQVRDTQY
TRBJ1-2,TRBV11-2,ASSLDYPPTGYGYT
TRBJ2-3,TRBV6-5,ASRRTTGGADTQY
TRBJ2-2,TRBV5-1,ASSPGTGNTGELF
TRBJ2-5,TRBV5-1,ASSLSPKVRQETQY
TRBJ1-2,TRBV2,ASGTQGSLGGYT
TRBJ2-1,TRBV29-1,SVAVPWNEQF
TRBJ2-3,TRBV6-1,ASSESASGTSADTQY
TRBJ2-7,TRBV6-1,ATWDSSYEQY
TRBJ2-7,TRBV27,ASSFLGEVGYEQY
TRBJ2-7,TRBV4-1,ASSQVGQTSYEQY
TRBJ1-2,TRBV6-4,ASKIPIKTDNYGYT
TRBJ2-1,TRBV19,ASSRFEAGAYNEQF
TRBJ2-1,TRBV14,ATSARGEQF
TRBJ1-2,TRBV25-1,ASSESGGGYT
TRBJ2-5,TRBV15,ATSTRLAEQETQY
TRBJ1-2,TRBV28,ASSVNRDTYGYT
TRBJ2-1,TRBV7-3,ASSKLRSSYNEQF
TRBJ1-1,TRBV30,AWSRDRENTEAF
TRBJ1-4,TRBV27,ASSLSRDRGLF
TRBJ2-7,TRBV4-2,ASSQYTGGSYEQY
TRBJ2-2,TRBV18,ASSLMGAQNTGELF
TRBJ2-7,TRBV10-1,ASSETAYEQY
TRBJ2-5,TRBV5-1,ASSLASGSGETQY
TRBJ2-5,TRBV5-4,ASRPFLGTGSETQY
TRBJ2-3,TRBV29-1,SVDGVAGDTQY
TRBJ2-5,TRBV27,ASSSSQETQY
TRBJ2-5,TRBV15,ATSSSGGGEETQY
TRBJ2-1,TRBV9,ASSVGLADNEQF